A single sample gave rise to the 17 T cell receptor beta chains below, sequenced in a study of human T cells and chemical hapten exposure. TCRdb independently ran MiXCR on the RACE reads; one entry per CDR3 protein. The sample holds under 100,000 distinct CDR3 sequences; 9.5% to 14% are singletons and the top ten take about 4%. Time point given: patch test 3, about 24 weeks after DPC sensitization. The sample's treatment: therapeutic diphenylcyclopropenone sensitization with weekly scalp DPC. The sequenced sample was whole blood, obtained in connection with sensitization to the hapten diphenylcyclopropenone (DPC). All receptors come from a woman aged 45 to 65 with alopecia areata. Some clones in this sample may be carry-over from other donors' samples.

The genes are TRBV10-3 and TRBJ2-1; D gene unclear. The V gene lost 4 bases and the J gene lost 7 bases, with 5 bases spanning the gap. This CDR3 region has 11 residues. Germline V CDR1 and CDR2: ENHRY, SYGVKD. CDR3 loop: CAISGENEQFF. The CDR3 DNA sequence: TGTGCCATCAGTGGAGAAAATGAGCAGTTCTTC.

This clonotype was seen ten or more times. V usage is TRBV28 and J usage is TRBJ2-7, with D uncertain. CDR3 length: 12 residues. Per the germline V gene, CDR1 is MDHEN and CDR2 is SYDVKM. Trimming left V 6 bases short and J 6 bases short, with 12 bases between. CDR3 amino acids: CASSLGSGEQYF. DNA for the CDR3: TGTGCCAGCAGCCTCGGGTCCGGCGAGCAGTACTTC.

This clonotype showed up many times. The CDR3 DNA sequence: TGTGCCTGGGCACAGGGCCATGATCAGCCCCAGCATTTT. Translation gives CAWAQGHDQPQHF. V is TRBV30 and J is TRBJ1-5; tentative D call: TRBD1 (6 bases). Germline V gives CDR1 GTSNPN, CDR2 SVGIG (reference sequence). V was clipped by 5 bases and J by 5 bases, with 13 bases between them. This CDR3 contains 13 residues.

With regard to this clonotype: The germline gene is not matched at one end of the junction; a read error may be the cause. The chain combines TRBV7-3 with TRBJ2-1, with D perhaps TRBD1 (6 bases). The CDR3 covers 15 residues. Looked up from germline, CDR1 is SGHTA and CDR2 is FQGTGA. CDR3 sequence reads: CASSLTGYGYNEQFF. The CDR3 nucleotides read TGTGCCAGCAGCCTAACAGGGTACGGCTACAATGAGCAGTTCTTC.

V is TRBV29-1 and J is TRBJ2-7; a possible D gene is TRBD1 (6 bases). This CDR3 has 14 amino acids. V shed 4 bases and J shed 0 bases, with 13 bases lying between them. Germline V gene lookup returns CDR1 SQVTM and CDR2 ANQGSEA. The CDR3 region is CSVAETGSSYEQYF. In DNA, the CDR3 is TGCAGCGTTGCCGAGACAGGTTCCTCCTACGAGCAGTACTTC.

This clonotype was picked up many times. The chain uses TRBV9 and TRBJ2-3, with 7 bases aligning to TRBD2. Losses at the gene ends were 8 bases for V and 0 bases for J; bases not matched to a gene: 9. Germline values: CDR1 SGDLS, CDR2 YYNGEE. CDR3 length equals 15 residues. CDR3 amino acids: CASSRGLSSTDTQYF. DNA of the CDR3: TGTGCCAGTTCGAGGGGACTATCTAGCACAGATACGCAGTATTTT.

The chain links TRBV19 to TRBJ2-4; TRBD1 or TRBD2 may be the D gene (6 bases each). The CDR3 has 15 residues. CDR1 is LNHDA and CDR2 is SQIVND in the germline V gene (reference sequence). V lost 5 bases, J lost 3 bases, and 14 bases lay in between. The CDR3 loop is CASSVGGLVKNIQYF. CDR3 sequence (DNA): TGTGCCAGTAGTGTTGGGGGGCTCGTCAAAAACATTCAGTACTTC.

This rearrangement joins TRBV7-8 to TRBJ2-5; 10 bases match TRBD2. Trimming cost V 0 bases and J 4 bases; bases outside gene matches: 11. Germline V lookup: CDR1 SGHVS, CDR2 FQNEAQ. CDR3 length: 18 amino acids. The CDR3 region has the DNA TGTGCCAGCAGCTTAGCCGCAAGTGCAGCGGGAGGGCCAGAGACCCAGTACTTC. Its protein is CASSLAASAAGGPETQYF.

This clonotype was observed many times. The V and J genes are TRBV6-2 or TRBV6-3 and TRBJ2-7, with D unresolved. This CDR3 region has 12 residues. The V end was cut by 2 bases, the J end by 5 bases, with 7 bases between. Germline-derived CDR1 and CDR2 are MNHEY and SVGEGT. The CDR3 protein is CASSYRRDEQYF. Written as DNA, the CDR3 is TGTGCCAGCAGTTACCGCCGCGACGAGCAGTACTTC.

This clonotype has at least ten counts. The V and J genes are TRBV7-3 and TRBJ2-5; 10 positions match TRBD2. Germline CDR1 is SGHTA and CDR2 is FQGTGA. J gave up 6 bases and V 1 base, and 5 bases lay outside the gene matches. The CDR3 contains 15 residues. The CDR3 sequence is CASSLRGTSEQTQYF. As DNA, the CDR3 is TGTGCCAGCAGCTTAAGGGGGACTAGCGAACAGACCCAGTACTTC.

This clonotype occurred many times. V usage is TRBV12-3 or TRBV12-4 and J usage is TRBJ1-2; D unresolved. The ends were cut back, 3 bases at V and 7 bases at J, with 15 bases in the middle. This CDR3 contains 14 residues. The CDR3 region has the DNA TGTGCCAGCAGTTTGGTCAGTTATGCTGGTGGCTACACCTTC. It codes for CASSLVSYAGGYTF.

V gene TRBV12-3 or TRBV12-4 combines with J gene TRBJ1-1; 9 nucleotides match TRBD1. Unmatched junction bases numbered 5, after V lost 5 bases and J lost 7 bases. The CDR3 spans 13 residues. CDR3 amino acids: CASSRTGGGEAFF. In DNA, the CDR3 is TGTGCCAGCAGTCGAACAGGGGGCGGTGAAGCTTTCTTT.

This clonotype has a count of ten or more. The chain carries TRBV6-1 and TRBJ2-6; possible D gene TRBD2, 5 bases. The V gene's germline CDR1 is MNHNS and CDR2 SASEGT. V was clipped by 8 bases and J by 0 bases, with 11 bases between them. The CDR3 covers 15 residues. The CDR3 DNA is TGTGCCAGCCGGGAATTCCGCTCTGGGGCCAACGTCCTGACTTTC. Protein sequence: CASREFRSGANVLTF.

This chain joins TRBV29-1 and TRBJ2-7; possibly TRBD1 for D (5 bases). Trimming removed 6 bases from V and 3 bases from J, with 18 bases in between. The germline CDR1 and CDR2 sequences are SQVTM and ANQGSEA. The CDR3 consists of 14 residues. DNA for the CDR3: TGCAGCGTCAAACCAGGGATGTGGGGCTACGAGCAGTACTTC. Its protein product is CSVKPGMWGYEQYF.

This clonotype was detected ten times or more. The J gene is TRBJ1-2, the V gene TRBV12-3 or TRBV12-4; possibly TRBD1 for D (5 bases). CDR3 length: 12 residues. V was pared by 7 bases and J by 7 bases, with 13 bases between. The CDR3 nucleotides are TGTGCCAGCACTTCTAGACAGTCTGGCTACACCTTC. This encodes CASTSRQSGYTF.

This clonotype was picked up many times. The chain combines TRBV7-9 with TRBJ2-1, with a possible D match to TRBD2 (6 bases). This CDR3 has 19 amino acids. CDR1 and CDR2 from the germline V gene are SEHNR and FQNEAQ (reference sequence). The germline V and J ends were trimmed by 5 bases and 7 bases, with 30 bases remaining between them. Here the CDR3 reads CASSQSEARGPRGSNEQFF. In DNA, the CDR3 is TGTGCCAGCAGCCAGTCGGAGGCGCGGGGTCCCCGAGGTTCGAATGAGCAGTTCTTC.

V and J are TRBV2 and TRBJ1-5; TRBD1 agrees at 7 bases. Germline assignment: CDR1 SNHLY and CDR2 FYNNEI. The CDR3 sequence is 14 residues long. V dropped 5 bases and J dropped 2; count of bases not matched to a gene: 3. The DNA for the CDR3 is TGTGCCAGCAGTTACAGGGGCGGCAATCAGCCCCAGCATTTT. The encoded protein is CASSYRGGNQPQHF. The complete variable domain, with remaining parts taken from reference TRBV2 and TRBJ1-5, reads EPEVTQTPSHQVTQMGQEVILRCVPISNHLYFYWYRQILGQKVEFLVSFYNNEISEKSEIFDDQFSVERPDGSNFTLKIRSTKLEDSAMYFCASSYRGGNQPQHFGDGTRLSIL.